This T cell receptor beta chain comes out of a study of regulatory T cells in long-lasting Graves disease. Trimming left V 5 bases short and J 0 bases short, with 14 bases between. The CDR3 totals 15 residues. Germline assignment: CDR1 SGHNT and CDR2 YENEEA. Regarding this clonotype: Its antigen is as yet unknown.

HTBI primers from iRepertoire and Arm-PCR of CDR3 regions yielded the TCR beta libraries. Authors' data handling: Looking across samples, the authors found about 62 TRBV and some 13 TRBJ segments. TCRdb reprocessed the multiplex PCR reads via MiXCR and lists one record per CDR3 protein. TCRdb assigned the V and J calls; the authors' analysis was not used. This sample carries more than 300,000 distinct CDR3 sequences, around 16% of them seen once, and the ten largest clones take approximately 22%. Study-wide results and limits: Shared public clonotypes totalled around 2,900 in persistent patients, compared with approximately 970 in new patients. With persistent disease, TRBV28, TRBJ1-2 and TRBJ2-5 were the favored segments. Because few samples were included, accuracy may have been lower.

Time point noted: newly diagnosed GD, antithyroid drugs for less than 3 months. The TCR library was prepared using RNA isolated from PBMCs. This clonotype was obtained from a female donor with Graves disease. Sequenced here: peripheral blood mononuclear cells (PBMCs), sampled at new diagnosis, from a patient treated with antithyroid drugs. The chain employs TRBV11-3 and TRBJ2-7, with D perhaps being TRBD1 or TRBD2 (5 bases each). CDR3: CASSQDGAYSYEQYF. The CDR3 coding sequence is TGTGCCAGCAGCCAAGACGGGGCCTACTCCTACGAGCAGTACTTC.